This TCR beta chain was captured by sequencing in a study of metastatic and nonmetastatic thyroid tumors. Overall study: Blood and tumor or nodule tissue repertoires from malignant and benign thyroid patients were compared.

Each patient came to thyroid surgery without any prior treatment (of any kind). Per the authors' pipeline: The authors used CDR3 differences across clinicopathological groups to build a distant-metastasis classifier for papillary thyroid cancer. Via MiXCR, TCRdb re-called the PCR reads. TCRdb assigned the V and J calls; the authors' analysis was not used. The table includes 26,000 or so clones, around 16% detected once. Germline values: CDR1 SGHRS, CDR2 YFSETQ. The CDR3 contains 15 residues. V was clipped by 0 bases and J by 4 bases; unmatched bases: 6. Study conclusions and caveats: Malignant thyroid tumors reportedly exceeded benign nodules significantly in TCR beta diversity, with the difference appearing in blood and tumor.

On this clone itself: What it binds is unknown.

This chain links TRBV5-1 with TRBJ1-1, with 7 bases lining up with TRBD1. Input material: blood. The receptor comes from a male donor with papillary thyroid cancer or a benign thyroid nodule (not recorded which). Some clones in this sample may be carry-over from other donors' samples. The CDR3 loop is CASSLVRQGGTEAFF. Here the CDR3 DNA reads TGCGCCAGCAGCTTGGTGCGTCAGGGGGGCACTGAAGCTTTCTTT.